The 15 T cell receptor beta chains in this list originate from one sample, sequenced in a study of blood T cell repertoires in COVID-19. Sequencing used immunoSEQ multiplex PCR; TCRdb keeps in-frame clones, though not all of them. The sample includes 380,000 or so clones, around 87% of them seen just once. Sequenced input: PBMCs or T cells enriched from blood (not recorded which). The receptors shown here come from a man aged 25 to 40 who had recovered from COVID-19.

The chain carries TRBV19 and TRBJ2-2; TRBD1 aligns across 9 bases. CDR1 is LNHDA, CDR2 SQIVND, per germline (reference sequence). The CDR3 totals 15 residues. Trimming at V came to 3 bases and at J to 5 bases, leaving 4 bases not matched to a gene. CDR3 sequence: CASSMGQGGTGELFF. Written as DNA, the CDR3 is TGTGCCAGTAGTATGGGACAGGGCGGAACCGGGGAGCTGTTTTTT. The variable domain in full, with the rest retrieved from reference TRBV19 and TRBJ2-2, is DGGITQSPKYLFRKEGQNVTLSCEQNLNHDAMYWYRQDPGQGLRLIYYSQIVNDFQKGDIAEGYSVSREKKESFPLTVTSAQKNPTAFYLCASSMGQGGTGELFFGEGSRLTVL.

V and J are TRBV18 and TRBJ1-1; the match to TRBD1 covers 9 bases. With V trimmed by 4 bases and J by 4 bases, 4 bases remained unmatched. From germline, CDR1 is KGHSH and CDR2 LQKENI. This CDR3 region has 14 residues. CDR3: CASSQGQGGTEAFF. The CDR3 DNA sequence: TGTGCCAGCTCACAGGGACAGGGAGGCACTGAAGCTTTCTTT.

The gene calls are TRBV5-1 and TRBJ1-2, with 7 bases aligning to TRBD1. From germline, CDR1 is SGHRS and CDR2 YFSETQ. The CDR3 is made up of 12 amino acids. After removal of 3 bases from V and 7 bases from J, the junction contained 3 bases not matched to a gene. The CDR3 loop is CASSSGGIGYTF. The CDR3 nucleotides are TGCGCCAGCAGCTCAGGGGGGATTGGCTACACCTTC.

With regard to this clone: The same CDR3 arises from other DNA sequences in this sample as well. This CDR3 reads CASSLGGALNTEAFF. The CDR3 bases are TGTGCCAGCAGCTTAGGGGGAGCCTTGAACACTGAAGCTTTCTTT. This chain uses TRBV11-2 with TRBJ1-1; D not certain. Deletions cut 1 base from V and 0 bases from J, with 9 bases between. The CDR3 sequence is 15 residues long. CDR1 and CDR2 (germline): SGHAT, FQNNGV.

Of note for this clone: The sample holds other DNA sequences that translate to the same CDR3. As DNA, the CDR3 is TGCGCCAGCAGCTTTCAGGGGGCTACGAACACTGAAGCTTTCTTT. Translation gives CASSFQGATNTEAFF. The rearrangement links TRBV5-1 to TRBJ1-1; 8 bases align to TRBD1. The J segment lost 1 base and the V segment lost 2 bases, leaving 4 bases of the junction unmatched. This CDR3 has 15 residues. Germline V lookup: CDR1 SGHRS, CDR2 YFSETQ.

The chain has TRBV9 and TRBJ1-4; weak D call: TRBD1 (6 bases). This CDR3 spans 15 amino acids. V was shortened by 2 bases and J by 4 bases, with 12 bases between the two germline ends. Germline V CDR1 and CDR2: SGDLS, YYNGEE. The CDR3 DNA is TGTGCCAGCAGCGTCGGTGGGGGCGGTAATGAAAAACTGTTTTTT. Its protein is CASSVGGGGNEKLFF.

This rearrangement joins TRBV29-1 to TRBJ1-1; D may be TRBD1 (6 bases). The V gene lost 2 bases and the J gene lost 10 bases, with 23 bases spanning the gap. The CDR3 extends over 15 amino acids. CDR1 is SQVTM, CDR2 ANQGSEA, per germline. CDR3 DNA sequence: TGCAGCGTTGAATCTGTGACAGGCGACTTCTCAGGAGCTTTCTTT. It encodes CSVESVTGDFSGAFF.

V gene TRBV6-1 combines with J gene TRBJ2-7; no reliable D call. Germline CDR1 is MNHNS and CDR2 is SASEGT. This CDR3 region has 13 residues. The germline V and J ends were trimmed by 3 bases and 0 bases, with 6 bases remaining between them. DNA of the CDR3: TGTGCCAGCAGTGATAGACACTCCTACGAGCAGTACTTC. It translates to CASSDRHSYEQYF.

This clone was detected once. The J gene is TRBJ1-5, the V gene TRBV19; 9 nucleotides agree with TRBD1. The CDR3 length is 15 residues. V trimming: 7 bases; J trimming: 6 bases; junction bases outside the gene matches: 10. Germline V gives CDR1 LNHDA, CDR2 SQIVND (reference sequence). CDR3 protein: CASTKQTGGLQPQHF. The DNA of the CDR3 is TGTGCCAGTACTAAACAGACAGGGGGTCTTCAGCCCCAGCATTTT.

The chain uses TRBV10-3 and TRBJ1-1; D is ambiguous. The V gene lost 3 bases and the J gene lost 10 bases, with 18 bases spanning the gap. The CDR3 runs to 14 residues. CDR1 is ENHRY, CDR2 SYGVKD, per germline. CDR3 coding DNA: TGTGCCATCAGTGATCCGTTGGGGAAGGAGGGAGCTTTCTTT. This sequence encodes CAISDPLGKEGAFF.

The V and J genes are TRBV30 and TRBJ1-2; 8 positions agree with TRBD1. V shed 7 bases, J shed 2 bases, and the junction held 6 bases outside the gene matches. The CDR3 covers 13 residues. Germline values: CDR1 GTSNPN, CDR2 SVGIG (reference sequence). CDR3 in DNA: TGTGCCTCTAGGAGACAGGGGAACTATGGCTACACCTTC. It codes for CASRRQGNYGYTF.

V usage is TRBV4-2 and J usage is TRBJ1-3, with 8 nucleotides matching TRBD1. CDR1 is LGHNA, CDR2 YNFKEQ, per germline. The ends lost 2 bases at V and 6 bases at J; junction bases unmatched: 6. This CDR3 region has 15 residues. This CDR3 is CASSQNRGILNTIYF. The DNA for the CDR3 is TGTGCCAGCAGCCAAAACAGGGGGATATTAAACACCATATATTTT.

This clone was observed a single time. The chain is built from TRBV11-2 and TRBJ2-3; 8 bases match TRBD2. V lost 6 bases to trimming and J lost 7 bases; unmatched junction nucleotides: 6. The CDR3 totals 13 residues. CDR1 SGHAT and CDR2 FQNNGV come from the germline V gene. DNA of the CDR3: TGTGCCAGCAGTCCTATAGCGGGATATACGCAGTATTTT. As protein: CASSPIAGYTQYF.

The chain combines TRBV5-1 with TRBJ2-5; 8 bases line up with TRBD2. The ends lost 0 bases at V and 5 bases at J; junction bases unmatched: 6. Germline V gives CDR1 SGHRS, CDR2 YFSETQ. This CDR3 is built from 15 residues. DNA of the CDR3: TGCGCCAGCAGCTTGGAGGAGCGGGGGTGGGAGACCCAGTACTTC. It encodes CASSLEERGWETQYF. The entire variable domain, with the rest obtained from reference TRBV5-1 and TRBJ2-5, is as follows: KAGVTQTPRYLIKTRGQQVTLSCSPISGHRSVSWYQQTPGQGLQFLFEYFSETQRNKGNFPGRFSGRQFSNSRSEMNVSTLELGDSALYLCASSLEERGWETQYFGPGTRLLVL.

The chain employs TRBV19 and TRBJ1-2; unclear D gene. This CDR3 has 13 residues. Between the trimmed V and J ends, which lost 5 bases and 0 bases, there was a span of 7 bases. CDR1 and CDR2 from the germline V gene are LNHDA and SQIVND (reference sequence). DNA for the CDR3: TGTGCCAGTAGTGCGAATACTAACTATGGCTACACCTTC. Its translation: CASSANTNYGYTF. Supplemented by reference TRBV19 and TRBJ1-2, the full variable domain reads DGGITQSPKYLFRKEGQNVTLSCEQNLNHDAMYWYRQDPGQGLRLIYYSQIVNDFQKGDIAEGYSVSREKKESFPLTVTSAQKNPTAFYLCASSANTNYGYTFGSGTRLTVV.